This T cell receptor beta chain was recorded in a study of lymphopenia after photon versus proton radiotherapy. Findings of the study overall: Relative stability marked proton patients; photon patients lost diversity and naive cells. Oligoclonal CD8+ Temra expansion after nadir drove photon patients' diversity drop. Authors raise, but do not show, better survival with proton therapy.

TCRdb's table, derived via immunoSEQ multiplex PCR, lists solely in-frame clones and lacks some. This table has about 39,000 clones, roughly nine tenths appearing once. On this clone itself: Its antigen is not known.

The specimen comprised peripheral blood, sampled from a patient treated with photon-based radiotherapy. This clonotype was obtained from a man between 60 and 75 years old with cholangiocarcinoma.

This chain's CDR3 is CAISEFQPNTGELFF. CDR3 nucleotides: TGTGCCATCAGTGAGTTCCAGCCGAACACCGGGGAGCTGTTTTTT. The chain joins TRBV10-3 to TRBJ2-2; D gene unclear. CDR3 length: 15 amino acids. In germline, CDR1 is ENHRY, CDR2 SYGVKD. Trimming shortened V by 1 base and J by 0 bases, and 6 bases separated the two germline ends.